This is a list of T cell receptor beta chains from one sample in a study of tumor and adjacent non-tumor tissue in lung cancer. A single record per CDR3 protein comes from TCRdb applying MiXCR to the multiplex PCR reads. This repertoire shows some 80,000 distinct CDR3 sequences, 72% found once; its top ten account for around 9.6%. Input material: lung tumor tissue. The receptors shown here come from a woman in her thirties or forties with non-small cell lung cancer. Both conserved end residues are part of each CDR3. The D gene is left open where the match is weak. Size is omitted from some rows. Given values are once, few, many or a class for expanded clones.

v_gene,d_gene,j_gene,abundance,CDR3nt,CDR3aa
TRBV11-2,.,TRBJ2-2,.,TGTGCTAGCAGCGGAAAGGAGCTGTTTTTT,CASSGKELFF
TRBV4-1,.,TRBJ1-1,few,TGCGCCAGGAGCCAAGGCAGGTCCACAGGAGCTTTCTTT,CARSQGRSTGAFF
TRBV11-1,.,TRBJ1-2,few,TGTGCCAGCAGCTCACAGGGCCCGCTCTATGGCTACACCTTC,CASSSQGPLYGYTF
TRBV4-1,.,TRBJ1-5,.,TGCGCCGGCAGCCAAGGGCCCCCCGACTGTCCCTATCAGCCCCAGCACTTT,CAGSQGPPDCPYQPQHF
TRBV29-1,TRBD1,TRBJ2-7,.,TGCAGCGTAAAATCAAGGACAGGGTCAGGATATGAGCAGTACTTC,CSVKSRTGSGYEQYF
TRBV29-1,.,TRBJ2-3,.,TGCAGCGGCGGAGGTCCGGGGGGCCAAGATACGCATTATTTT,CSGGGPGGQDTHYF
TRBV5-1,.,TRBJ2-6,once,TGCGTCAGCAGCTTGGGCAGCGCCTCTGGGGCCAACGTCCTGACTTTC,CVSSLGSASGANVLTF
TRBV7-9,TRBD2,TRBJ2-3,.,TGTGCCAGCAGCAGCCCGGGACTAGGAGTGTCCACAGATACGCAGTATTTT,CASSSPGLGVSTDTQYF
TRBV6-5,.,TRBJ2-1,.,TGTGCCAGCCAAGGCGGCGGCGGGTCGTACAATGAGCGGTTCTTC,CASQGGGGSYNERFF
TRBV4-1,.,TRBJ1-1,.,TGCACCAGCTTCGGTGGCACTGAAGTTTCCTTT,CTSFGGTEVSF
TRBV6-5,TRBD1,TRBJ1-5,.,TGTGCCAGTAGTGCGACAGGGAGCAAACAGGCCCAGCATTTT,CASSATGSKQAQHF
TRBV6-5,TRBD1,TRBJ2-4,.,TGTGCCAACAGTTCCCAGGGGGCAGCCAAAAACATTCGGTACTTC,CANSSQGAAKNIRYF
TRBV4-1,TRBD1,TRBJ2-2,.,TGCACCAGCAGTCGGACAGGCGGGGAGCTGTTTTTT,CTSSRTGGELFF
TRBV7-9,TRBD1,TRBJ2-3,many,TGTGCCAGCAGCTCGAACAGGGGAGCTAGCACAGATACGCAGTATTTT,CASSSNRGASTDTQYF
TRBV27,TRBD1,TRBJ1-6,many,TGTGCCAGCAGTTTGACAGGGACCGGCAATTCACCCCTCCACTTT,CASSLTGTGNSPLHF
TRBV29-1,.,TRBJ2-1,.,TGCAGTGTAAAGCGGACACCTCACAATAAGCAGTTCTTC,CSVKRTPHNKQFF
TRBV4-2,TRBD2,TRBJ2-3,.,TGTGCCAGCAGCCAAGCGGGACTAGCGGGAGGGGATACGCAATATTTT,CASSQAGLAGGDTQYF
TRBV11-2,.,TRBJ1-2,.,TGTGCCAGCAGCCCGACCCAGGTGAACTATGGTTACACCTTC,CASSPTQVNYGYTF
TRBV11-1,.,TRBJ2-1,.,TGTGCCAGCAGCTTGTGGGTGGTGGATTACAATAAGCAGTTCTTC,CASSLWVVDYNKQFF
TRBV20-1,TRBD2,TRBJ2-7,many,TGCAGTGCTAGAGATTGGGCTAGCGGGGACCATGGGGGCTCCGAGCAGTACTTC,CSARDWASGDHGGSEQYF
TRBV11-2,.,TRBJ2-5,.,TGTGCAAGCAGCCCGGGGGCGCGAGAGACCGAGTACTTC,CASSPGARETEYF
TRBV11-1,.,TRBJ2-6,.,TGTGCCAGCATCCTAGGCTCCGTTAAGGTCAACGCCCTGACTTTC,CASILGSVKVNALTF
TRBV11-2,.,TRBJ1-6,.,TGTGCCAGCGGCTTAGCCACTGGGAATAATTCACCCCTCCACTTT,CASGLATGNNSPLHF
TRBV10-2,TRBD2,TRBJ2-2,.,TGCGCTAGCAACCGGGAGGGCCGGAGCGTGGAGCTCTTTTTT,CASNREGRSVELFF
TRBV4-2,TRBD2,TRBJ2-2,many,TGTGCCAGCAGCCCGACTAGCGGGGGGGCGAACACCGGGGAGCTGTTTTTT,CASSPTSGGANTGELFF
TRBV4-1,.,TRBJ2-7,.,TGCGCCAGCAGCCAAGATGGGTGGACGCCCAGCGAGCAGTACTTC,CASSQDGWTPSEQYF